This entry features one TCR beta chain sequence. Antigen unknown. The data were taken from a study of shared clonotypes between healthy human individuals. Study background: Serving as donors were two women and a few men, whose ages spanned 18 to 49.

Broader study findings: Larger richness was generally estimated for naive than memory subsets.

Profiled with immunoSEQ multiplex PCR; TCRdb holds only in-frame clones, not every one. The table shows about 2.4 million clones, with around nine tenths occurring only once. There are 14 residues in the CDR3. V was clipped by 4 bases and J by 5 bases; unmatched bases: 6. Germline CDR1 reads SGHTA; CDR2 reads FQGTGA. The sequencing input was naive CD4+ T cells sorted from blood. Subset described: CD45RA+ positively selected. The source of this sequence is a man aged 18 to 29 in good health. The chain uses TRBV7-3 and TRBJ2-3, with TRBD2 matching 7 bases. The CDR3 DNA reads as TGTGCCAGCAGCTCCGGGTCGGGGGGAGATACGCAGTATTTT. Translating gives CASSSGSGGDTQYF.